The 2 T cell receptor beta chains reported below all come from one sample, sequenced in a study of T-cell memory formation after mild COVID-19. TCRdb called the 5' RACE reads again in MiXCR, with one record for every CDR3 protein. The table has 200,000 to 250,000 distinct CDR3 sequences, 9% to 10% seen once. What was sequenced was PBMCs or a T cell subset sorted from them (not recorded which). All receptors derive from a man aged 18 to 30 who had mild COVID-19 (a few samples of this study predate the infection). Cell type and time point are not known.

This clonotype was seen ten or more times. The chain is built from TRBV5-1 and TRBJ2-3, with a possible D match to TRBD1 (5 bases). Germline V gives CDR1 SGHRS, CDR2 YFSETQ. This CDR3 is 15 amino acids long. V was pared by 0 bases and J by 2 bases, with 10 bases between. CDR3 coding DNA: TGCGCCAGCAGCTTGGGGGCGACAGACACAGATACGCAGTATTTT. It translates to CASSLGATDTDTQYF.

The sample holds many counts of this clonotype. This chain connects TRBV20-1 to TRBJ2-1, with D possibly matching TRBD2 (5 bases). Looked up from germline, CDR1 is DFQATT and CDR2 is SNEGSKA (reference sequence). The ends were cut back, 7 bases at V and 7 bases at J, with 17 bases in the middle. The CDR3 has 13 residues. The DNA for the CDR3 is TGCAGTGTTGGAGGCATCCCCGCGAATGAGCAGTTCTTC. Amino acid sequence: CSVGGIPANEQFF.